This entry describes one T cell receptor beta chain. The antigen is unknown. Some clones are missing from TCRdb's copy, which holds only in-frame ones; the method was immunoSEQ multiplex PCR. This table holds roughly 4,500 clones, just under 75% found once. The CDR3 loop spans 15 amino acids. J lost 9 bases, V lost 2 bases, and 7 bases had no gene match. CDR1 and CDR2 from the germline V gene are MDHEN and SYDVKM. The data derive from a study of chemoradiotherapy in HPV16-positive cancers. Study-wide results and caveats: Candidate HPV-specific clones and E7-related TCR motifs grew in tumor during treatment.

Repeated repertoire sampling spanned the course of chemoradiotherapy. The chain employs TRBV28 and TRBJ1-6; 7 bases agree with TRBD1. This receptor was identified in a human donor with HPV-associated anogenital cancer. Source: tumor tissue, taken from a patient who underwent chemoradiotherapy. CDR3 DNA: TGTGCCAGCAGTTTAGTACAGGGGATGATTTCACCCCTCCACTTT. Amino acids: CASSLVQGMISPLHF.